Listed below are T cell receptor beta chains from one sample, sequenced in a study of graft-versus-host responses after intestinal transplantation. Measured with immunoSEQ multiplex PCR; TCRdb has only the in-frame clones, and not every one. The sample carries 17,000 or so clones, 82% recorded once. Material: ileum tissue, obtained 17 days after transplant. These TCRs come from a human patient who received an intestinal transplant, so some T cells may come from the graft donor. Both conserved end residues are part of each CDR3. Each record gives: V gene, J gene, clone size, D gene, CDR3 protein, CDR3 DNA. The D gene is left open where the match is weak. Clone size is stated in some rows and not others, as once, few, many or a class when expanded.

v_gene: TRBV30; j_gene: TRBJ2-5; abundance: .; d_gene: TRBD2; CDR3aa: CAWSNGLAGGETQYF; CDR3nt: TGTGCCTGGAGTAATGGACTAGCGGGAGGAGAGACCCAGTACTTC
v_gene: TRBV7-2; j_gene: TRBJ2-3; abundance: .; d_gene: .; CDR3aa: CASSLERVSTDTQYF; CDR3nt: TGTGCCAGCAGCTTAGAGCGGGTTAGCACAGATACGCAGTATTTT
v_gene: TRBV6-5; j_gene: TRBJ2-7; abundance: .; d_gene: .; CDR3aa: CASSRGGHEQYF; CDR3nt: TGTGCCAGCAGTCGAGGGGGGCACGAGCAGTACTTC
v_gene: TRBV5-6; j_gene: TRBJ1-1; abundance: few; d_gene: .; CDR3aa: CASSLAGKNTEAFF; CDR3nt: TGTGCCAGCAGCTTGGCCGGGAAGAACACTGAAGCTTTCTTT
v_gene: TRBV27; j_gene: TRBJ2-7; abundance: .; d_gene: TRBD2; CDR3aa: CASSPIPSGTNYEQYF; CDR3nt: TGTGCCAGCAGTCCCATCCCTAGCGGTACTAACTACGAGCAGTACTTC
v_gene: TRBV6-5; j_gene: TRBJ2-3; abundance: few; d_gene: .; CDR3aa: CASSTRGPNTDTQYF; CDR3nt: TGTGCCAGCAGTACCCGGGGACCCAACACAGATACGCAGTATTTT
v_gene: TRBV27; j_gene: TRBJ2-5; abundance: once; d_gene: TRBD2; CDR3aa: CASSPRLAAFQETQYF; CDR3nt: TGTGCCAGCAGTCCTCGACTAGCGGCTTTCCAAGAGACCCAGTACTTC
v_gene: TRBV5-4; j_gene: TRBJ1-2; abundance: .; d_gene: .; CDR3aa: CASSLDPGNFYGYTF; CDR3nt: TGTGCCAGCAGCTTGGATCCGGGCAATTTCTATGGCTACACCTTC
v_gene: TRBV15; j_gene: TRBJ2-7; abundance: once; d_gene: .; CDR3aa: CAVGDRNYEQYF; CDR3nt: TGTGCCGTGGGAGACAGAAACTACGAGCAGTACTTC
v_gene: TRBV19; j_gene: TRBJ2-5; abundance: few; d_gene: TRBD1; CDR3aa: CASSVGGTGETQYF; CDR3nt: TGTGCCAGTAGTGTGGGCGGGACAGGAGAGACCCAGTACTTC
v_gene: TRBV12-5; j_gene: TRBJ2-3; abundance: .; d_gene: .; CDR3aa: CASVPREGADTQYF; CDR3nt: TGTGCTAGTGTCCCCAGGGAGGGGGCAGATACGCAGTATTTT
v_gene: TRBV5-1; j_gene: TRBJ2-1; abundance: .; d_gene: TRBD2; CDR3aa: CASSLGSASGPSKYNEQFF; CDR3nt: TGCGCCAGCAGCTTGGGATCGGCTAGCGGCCCATCCAAGTACAATGAGCAGTTCTTC
v_gene: TRBV29-1; j_gene: TRBJ2-5; abundance: .; d_gene: .; CDR3aa: CSVGIGGERTAQYF; CDR3nt: TGCAGCGTTGGTATCGGGGGCGAGCGGACGGCCCAGTACTTC
v_gene: TRBV10-2; j_gene: TRBJ1-2; abundance: few; d_gene: .; CDR3aa: CATTGGWHGYTF; CDR3nt: TGCGCCACTACCGGAGGGTGGCACGGCTACACCTTC